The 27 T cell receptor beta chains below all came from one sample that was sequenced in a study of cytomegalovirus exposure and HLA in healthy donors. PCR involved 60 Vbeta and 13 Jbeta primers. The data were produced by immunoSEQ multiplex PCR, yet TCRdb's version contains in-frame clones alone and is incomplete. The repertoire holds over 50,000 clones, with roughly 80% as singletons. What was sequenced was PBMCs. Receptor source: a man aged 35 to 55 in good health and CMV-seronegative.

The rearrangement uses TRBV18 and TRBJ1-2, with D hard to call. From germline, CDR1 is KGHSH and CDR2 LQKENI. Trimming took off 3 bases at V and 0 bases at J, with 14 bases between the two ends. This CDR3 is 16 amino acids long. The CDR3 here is CASSPWRGGSNYGYTF. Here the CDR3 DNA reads TGTGCCAGCTCACCTTGGCGTGGAGGGTCTAACTATGGCTACACCTTC.

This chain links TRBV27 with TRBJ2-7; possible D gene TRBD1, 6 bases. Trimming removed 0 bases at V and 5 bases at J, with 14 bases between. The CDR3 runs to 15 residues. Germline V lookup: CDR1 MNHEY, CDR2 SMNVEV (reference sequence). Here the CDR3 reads CASSLSSPRGHEQYF. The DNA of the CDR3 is TGTGCCAGCAGTTTATCTAGTCCCAGGGGCCACGAGCAGTACTTC.

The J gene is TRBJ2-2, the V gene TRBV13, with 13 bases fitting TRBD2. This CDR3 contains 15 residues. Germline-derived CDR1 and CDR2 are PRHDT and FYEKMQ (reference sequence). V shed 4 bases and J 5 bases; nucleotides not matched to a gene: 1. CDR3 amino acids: CASSSTSGGTGELFF. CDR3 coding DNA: TGTGCCAGCAGCTCGACTAGCGGGGGGACCGGGGAGCTGTTTTTT.

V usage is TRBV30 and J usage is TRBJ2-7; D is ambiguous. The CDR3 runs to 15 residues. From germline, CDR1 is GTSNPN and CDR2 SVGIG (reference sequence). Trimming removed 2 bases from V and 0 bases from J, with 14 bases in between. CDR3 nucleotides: TGTGCCTGGAGTAACAGTCTCCTGAGCTCCTACGAGCAGTACTTC. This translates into CAWSNSLLSSYEQYF.

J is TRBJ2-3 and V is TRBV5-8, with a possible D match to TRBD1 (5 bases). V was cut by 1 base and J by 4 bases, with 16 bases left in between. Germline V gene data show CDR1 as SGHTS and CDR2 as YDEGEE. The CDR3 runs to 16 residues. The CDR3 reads CASSLFQGLTPDTQYF. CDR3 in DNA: TGTGCCAGCAGCTTGTTTCAGGGCCTTACGCCAGATACGCAGTATTTT.

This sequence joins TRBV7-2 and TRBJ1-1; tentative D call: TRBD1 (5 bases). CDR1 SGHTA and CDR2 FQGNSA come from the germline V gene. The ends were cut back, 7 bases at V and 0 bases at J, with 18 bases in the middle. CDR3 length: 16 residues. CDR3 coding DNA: TGTGCCAGCACCGATAAAATGGGGCACATGAACACTGAAGCTTTCTTT. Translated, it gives CASTDKMGHMNTEAFF.

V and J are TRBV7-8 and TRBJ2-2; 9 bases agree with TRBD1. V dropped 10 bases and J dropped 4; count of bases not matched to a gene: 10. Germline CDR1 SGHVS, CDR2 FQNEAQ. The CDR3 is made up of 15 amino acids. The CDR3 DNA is TGTGCCACCAGGACAGGGGCCCCTTTCACCGGGGAGCTGTTTTTT. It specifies CATRTGAPFTGELFF.

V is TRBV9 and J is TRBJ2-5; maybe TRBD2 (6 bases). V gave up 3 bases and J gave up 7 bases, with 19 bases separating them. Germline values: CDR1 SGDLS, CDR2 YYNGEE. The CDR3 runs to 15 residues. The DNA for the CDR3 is TGTGCCAGCAGCGCTGCGGGGACGGCTCGGGGGACCCAGTACTTC. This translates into CASSAAGTARGTQYF.

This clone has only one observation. CDR3 nucleotide sequence: TGTGCCAGCAGTCCGCCGCACAGTACCTACGAGCAGTACTTC. This sequence encodes CASSPPHSTYEQYF. The chain couples TRBV6-6 to TRBJ2-7; D gene unclear. The V and J ends lost 5 bases and 2 bases respectively, with 13 bases between them. This CDR3 contains 14 residues. CDR1 is MNHNY and CDR2 is SVGAGI in the germline V gene (reference sequence).

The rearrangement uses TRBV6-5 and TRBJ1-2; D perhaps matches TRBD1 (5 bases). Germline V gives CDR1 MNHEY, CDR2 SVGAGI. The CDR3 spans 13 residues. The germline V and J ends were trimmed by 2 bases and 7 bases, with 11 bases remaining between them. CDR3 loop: CASSYGGEGGYTF. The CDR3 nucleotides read TGTGCCAGCAGTTACGGGGGGGAGGGTGGCTACACCTTC.

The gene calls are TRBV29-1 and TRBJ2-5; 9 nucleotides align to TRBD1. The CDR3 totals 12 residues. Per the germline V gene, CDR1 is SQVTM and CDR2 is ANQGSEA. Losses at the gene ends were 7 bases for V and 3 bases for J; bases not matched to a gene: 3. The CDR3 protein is CSAWTGEETQYF. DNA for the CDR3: TGCAGCGCTTGGACAGGGGAAGAGACCCAGTACTTC.

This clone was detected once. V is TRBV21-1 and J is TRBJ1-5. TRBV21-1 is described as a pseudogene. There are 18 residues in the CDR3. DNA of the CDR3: TGTGCCAGCAGCAAATTGATCGGAGGCTGGGGAAGCAATCAGCCCCAGCATTTT. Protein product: CASSKLIGGWGSNQPQHF.

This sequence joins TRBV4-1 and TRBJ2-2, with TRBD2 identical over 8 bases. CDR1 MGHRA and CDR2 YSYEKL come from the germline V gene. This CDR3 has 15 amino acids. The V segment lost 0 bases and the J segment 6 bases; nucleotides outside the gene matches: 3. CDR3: CASSQEASGSGELFF. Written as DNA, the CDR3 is TGCGCCAGCAGCCAAGAGGCTAGCGGGTCCGGGGAGCTGTTTTTT.

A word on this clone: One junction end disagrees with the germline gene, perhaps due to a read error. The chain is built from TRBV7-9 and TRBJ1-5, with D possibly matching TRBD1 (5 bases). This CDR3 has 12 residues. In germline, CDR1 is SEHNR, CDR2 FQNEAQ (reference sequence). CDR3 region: CSSSFGDSDQHF. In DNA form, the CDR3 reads TGTTCCAGCAGCTTCGGGGACTCGGACCAGCATTTT.

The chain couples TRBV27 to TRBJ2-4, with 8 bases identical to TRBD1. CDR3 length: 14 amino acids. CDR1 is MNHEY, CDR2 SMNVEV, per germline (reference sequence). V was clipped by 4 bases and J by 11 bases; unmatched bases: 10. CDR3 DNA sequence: TGTGCCAGCAGTTCAAGAGACAGGGGTAGGCTTCAGTACTTC. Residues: CASSSRDRGRLQYF.

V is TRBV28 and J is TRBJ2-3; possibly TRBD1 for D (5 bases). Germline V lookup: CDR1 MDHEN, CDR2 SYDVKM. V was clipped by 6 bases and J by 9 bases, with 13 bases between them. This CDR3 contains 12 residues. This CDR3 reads CASSQTGRTQYF. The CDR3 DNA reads TGTGCCAGCAGCCAAACAGGCCGCACGCAGTATTTT. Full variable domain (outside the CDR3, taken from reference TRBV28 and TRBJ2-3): DVKVTQSSRYLVKRTGEKVFLECVQDMDHENMFWYRQDPGLGLRLIYFSYDVKMKEKGDIPEGYSVSREKKERFSLILESASTNQTSMYLCASSQTGRTQYFGPGTRLTVL.

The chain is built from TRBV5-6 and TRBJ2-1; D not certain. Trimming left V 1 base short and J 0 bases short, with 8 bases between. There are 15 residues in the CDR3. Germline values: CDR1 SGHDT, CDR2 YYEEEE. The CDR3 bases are TGTGCCAGCAGCTTGTTGGGCTTCTCCTACAATGAGCAGTTCTTC. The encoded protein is CASSLLGFSYNEQFF.

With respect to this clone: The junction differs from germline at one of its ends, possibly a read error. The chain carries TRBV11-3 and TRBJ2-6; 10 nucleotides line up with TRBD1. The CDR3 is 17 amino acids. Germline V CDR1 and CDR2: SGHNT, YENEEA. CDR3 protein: CASTLRDRGSGANVLTF. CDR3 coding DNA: TGTGCCAGCACCTTAAGGGACAGGGGATCTGGGGCCAACGTCCTGACTTTC.

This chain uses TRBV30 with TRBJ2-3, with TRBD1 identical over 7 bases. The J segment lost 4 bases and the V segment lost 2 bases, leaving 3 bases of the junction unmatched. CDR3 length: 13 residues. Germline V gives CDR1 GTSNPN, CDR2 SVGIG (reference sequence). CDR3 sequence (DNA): TGTGCCTGGAGTCGACAGGGTCCAGATACGCAGTATTTT. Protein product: CAWSRQGPDTQYF. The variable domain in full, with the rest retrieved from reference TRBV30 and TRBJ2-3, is SQTIHQWPATLVQPVGSPLSLECTVEGTSNPNLYWYRQAAGRGLQLLFYSVGIGQISSEVPQNLSASRPQDRQFILSSKKLLLSDSGFYLCAWSRQGPDTQYFGPGTRLTVL.

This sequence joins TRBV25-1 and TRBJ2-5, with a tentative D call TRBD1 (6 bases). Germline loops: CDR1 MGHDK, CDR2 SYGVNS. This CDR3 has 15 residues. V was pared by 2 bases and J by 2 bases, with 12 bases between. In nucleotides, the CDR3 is TGTGCCAGCAGTGAACGAGAGGACAGACAAGAGACCCAGTACTTC. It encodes CASSEREDRQETQYF.

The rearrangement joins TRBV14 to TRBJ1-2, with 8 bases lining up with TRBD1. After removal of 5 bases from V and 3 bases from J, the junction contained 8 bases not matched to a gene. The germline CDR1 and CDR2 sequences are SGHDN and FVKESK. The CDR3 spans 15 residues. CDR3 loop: CASSESGGAYYGYTF. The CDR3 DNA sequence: TGTGCCAGCAGCGAATCAGGGGGCGCTTACTATGGCTACACCTTC.

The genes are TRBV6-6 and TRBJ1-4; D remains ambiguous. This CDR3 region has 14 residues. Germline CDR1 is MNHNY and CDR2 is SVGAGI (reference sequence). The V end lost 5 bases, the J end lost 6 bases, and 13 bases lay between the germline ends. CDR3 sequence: CASSIWAGDEKLFF. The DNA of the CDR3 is TGTGCCAGCAGTATCTGGGCGGGAGATGAAAAACTGTTTTTT.

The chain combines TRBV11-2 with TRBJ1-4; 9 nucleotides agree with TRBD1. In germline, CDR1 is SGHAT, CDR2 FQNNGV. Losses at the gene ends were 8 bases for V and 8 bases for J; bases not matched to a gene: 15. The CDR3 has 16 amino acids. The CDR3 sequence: CASGWDREGVREKLFF. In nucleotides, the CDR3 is TGTGCCAGCGGATGGGACAGGGAGGGAGTCAGGGAAAAACTGTTTTTT. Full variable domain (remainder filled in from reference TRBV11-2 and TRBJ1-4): EAGVAQSPRYKIIEKRQSVAFWCNPISGHATLYWYQQILGQGPKLLIQFQNNGVVDDSQLPKDRFSAERLKGVDSTLKIQPAKLEDSAVYLCASGWDREGVREKLFFGSGTQLSVL.

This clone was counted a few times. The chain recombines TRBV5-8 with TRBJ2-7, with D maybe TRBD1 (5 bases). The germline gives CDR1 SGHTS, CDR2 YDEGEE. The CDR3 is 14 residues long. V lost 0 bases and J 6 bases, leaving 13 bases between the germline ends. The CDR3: CASSLVQGPGEQYV. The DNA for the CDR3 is TGTGCCAGCAGCTTGGTCCAGGGTCCAGGCGAGCAGTACGTC.

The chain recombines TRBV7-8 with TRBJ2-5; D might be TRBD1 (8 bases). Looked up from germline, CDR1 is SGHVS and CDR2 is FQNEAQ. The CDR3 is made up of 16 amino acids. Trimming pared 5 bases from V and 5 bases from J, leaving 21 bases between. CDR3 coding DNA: TGTGCCAGCAGCACCCCGACAGGACAGGGAGGGGAGACCCAGTACTTC. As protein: CASSTPTGQGGETQYF. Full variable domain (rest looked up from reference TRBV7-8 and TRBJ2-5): GAGVSQSPRYKVAKRGQDVALRCDPISGHVSLFWYQQALGQGPEFLTYFQNEAQLDKSGLPSDRFFAERPEGSVSTLKIQRTQQEDSAVYLCASSTPTGQGGETQYFGPGTRLLVL.

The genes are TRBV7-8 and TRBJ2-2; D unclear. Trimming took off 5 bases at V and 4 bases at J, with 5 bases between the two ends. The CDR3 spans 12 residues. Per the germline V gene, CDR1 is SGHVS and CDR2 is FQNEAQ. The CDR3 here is CASSPVTGELFF. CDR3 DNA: TGTGCCAGCAGCCCGGTCACCGGGGAGCTGTTTTTT.

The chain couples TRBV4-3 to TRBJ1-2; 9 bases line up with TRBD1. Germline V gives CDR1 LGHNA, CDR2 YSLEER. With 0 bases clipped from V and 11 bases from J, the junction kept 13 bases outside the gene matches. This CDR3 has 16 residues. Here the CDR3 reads CASSQETGQGLWGYTF. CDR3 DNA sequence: TGCGCCAGCAGCCAAGAAACGGGACAGGGTTTATGGGGTTACACCTTC.